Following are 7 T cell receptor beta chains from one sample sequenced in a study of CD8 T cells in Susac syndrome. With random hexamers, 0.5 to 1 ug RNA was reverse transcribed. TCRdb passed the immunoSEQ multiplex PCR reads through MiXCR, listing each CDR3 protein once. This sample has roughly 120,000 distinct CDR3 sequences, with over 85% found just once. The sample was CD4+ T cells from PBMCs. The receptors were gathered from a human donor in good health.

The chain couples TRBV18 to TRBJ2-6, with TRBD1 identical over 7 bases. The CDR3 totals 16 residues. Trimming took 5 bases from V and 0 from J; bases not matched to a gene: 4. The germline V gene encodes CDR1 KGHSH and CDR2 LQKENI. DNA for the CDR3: TGTGCCAGCTCAGGATACAGGGGCTCTGGGGCCAACGTCCTGACTTTC. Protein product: CASSGYRGSGANVLTF.

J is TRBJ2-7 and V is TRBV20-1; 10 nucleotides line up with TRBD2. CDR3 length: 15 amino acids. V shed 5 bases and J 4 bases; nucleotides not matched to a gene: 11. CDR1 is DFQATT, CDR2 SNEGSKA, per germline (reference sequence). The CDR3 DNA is TGCAGTGCTGGTCTCTTAGCGGGGGGAATTTACGAGCAGTACTTC. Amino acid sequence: CSAGLLAGGIYEQYF.

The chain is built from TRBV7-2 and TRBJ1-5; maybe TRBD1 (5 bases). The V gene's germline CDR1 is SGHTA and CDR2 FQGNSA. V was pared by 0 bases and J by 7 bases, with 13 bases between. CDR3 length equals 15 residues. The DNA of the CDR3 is TGTGCCAGCAGCTTAGCGTGGGGGACGGGGCAGCCCCAGCATTTT. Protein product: CASSLAWGTGQPQHF.

The CDR3: CAISFFPPSSGRLKDTQYF. In DNA form, the CDR3 reads TGTGCCATCAGTTTTTTTCCCCCATCTAGCGGGAGATTGAAAGATACGCAGTATTTT. The rearrangement uses TRBV10-3 and TRBJ2-3; TRBD2 aligns across 10 bases. The germline V gene encodes CDR1 ENHRY and CDR2 SYGVKD. The CDR3 length is 19 residues. With 5 bases clipped from V and 5 bases from J, the junction kept 19 bases outside the gene matches.

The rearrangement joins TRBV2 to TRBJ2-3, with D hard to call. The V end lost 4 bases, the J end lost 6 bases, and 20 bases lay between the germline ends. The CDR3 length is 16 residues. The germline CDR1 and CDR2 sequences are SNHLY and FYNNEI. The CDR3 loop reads CASSVSDNILRDTQYF. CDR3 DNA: TGTGCCAGCAGTGTCTCAGACAATATATTGAGGGATACGCAGTATTTT. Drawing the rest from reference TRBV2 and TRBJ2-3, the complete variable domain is EPEVTQTPSHQVTQMGQEVILRCVPISNHLYFYWYRQILGQKVEFLVSFYNNEISEKSEIFDDQFSVERPDGSNFTLKIRSTKLEDSAMYFCASSVSDNILRDTQYFGPGTRLTVL.

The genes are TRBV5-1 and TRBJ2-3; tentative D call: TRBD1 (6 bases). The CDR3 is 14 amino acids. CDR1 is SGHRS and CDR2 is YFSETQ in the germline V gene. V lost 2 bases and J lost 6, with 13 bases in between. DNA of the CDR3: TGCGCCAGCAGCTTTAACAACAGGGACGATACGCAGTATTTT. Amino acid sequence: CASSFNNRDDTQYF.

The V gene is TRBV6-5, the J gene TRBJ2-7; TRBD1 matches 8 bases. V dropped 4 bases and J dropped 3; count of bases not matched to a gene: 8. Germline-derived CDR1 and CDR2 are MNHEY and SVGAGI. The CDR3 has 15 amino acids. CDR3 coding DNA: TGTGCCAGCAGTTCCAGGACAGGGCTTCGCTACGAGCAGTACTTC. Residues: CASSSRTGLRYEQYF.